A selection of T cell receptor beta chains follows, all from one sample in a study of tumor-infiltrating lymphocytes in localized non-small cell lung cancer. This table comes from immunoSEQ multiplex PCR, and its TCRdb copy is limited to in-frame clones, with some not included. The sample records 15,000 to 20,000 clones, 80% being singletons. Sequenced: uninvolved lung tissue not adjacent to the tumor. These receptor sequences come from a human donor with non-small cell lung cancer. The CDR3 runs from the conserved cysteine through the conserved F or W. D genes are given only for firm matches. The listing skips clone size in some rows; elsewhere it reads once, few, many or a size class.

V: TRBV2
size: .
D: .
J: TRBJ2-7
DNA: TGTGCCAGCACGGACGGTTCCTACGAGCAGTACTTC
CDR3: CASTDGSYEQYF

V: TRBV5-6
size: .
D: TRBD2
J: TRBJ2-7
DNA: TGTGCCAGCAGCTTGAGGCTAGCGGGAGTCGAGCAGTACTTC
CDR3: CASSLRLAGVEQYF

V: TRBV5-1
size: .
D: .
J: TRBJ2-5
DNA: TGCGCCAGCAGCTTGTTTCTGGGGGGACAGGAGACCCAGTACTTC
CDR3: CASSLFLGGQETQYF

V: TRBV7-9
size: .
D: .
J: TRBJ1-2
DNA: TGTGCCAGCAGCTTGTCAGGGGATCCCTATGGCTACACCTTC
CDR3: CASSLSGDPYGYTF

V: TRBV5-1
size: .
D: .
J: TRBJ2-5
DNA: TGCGCCAGCAGCCCAGGGGTCCAAGAGACCCAGTACTTC
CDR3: CASSPGVQETQYF

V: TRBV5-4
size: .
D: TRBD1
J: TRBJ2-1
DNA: TGTGCCAGCAGCTTCCGGGACAGGGGACTCAATGAGCAGTTCTTC
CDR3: CASSFRDRGLNEQFF

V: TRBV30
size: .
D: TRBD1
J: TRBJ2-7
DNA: TGTGCCTGGAGTCACAGGGGGCTGACCTACGAGCAGTACTTC
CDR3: CAWSHRGLTYEQYF

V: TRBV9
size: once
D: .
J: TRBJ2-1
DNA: TGTGCCAGCAGCGTACCGAGCGGTACCTCCTACAATGAGCAGTTCTTC
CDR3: CASSVPSGTSYNEQFF

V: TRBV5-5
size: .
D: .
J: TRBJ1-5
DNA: TGTGCCAGCAGCTTGACCGTCCTTCAGCCCCAGCATTTT
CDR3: CASSLTVLQPQHF

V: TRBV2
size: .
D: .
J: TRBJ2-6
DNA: TGTGCCAGCGACCCTCAGGACTCTGGGGCCAACGTCCTGACTTTC
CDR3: CASDPQDSGANVLTF

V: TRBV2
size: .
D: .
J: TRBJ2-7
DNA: TGTGCCACCAAAGATGGGGCCAATCTCTACGAGCAGTACTTC
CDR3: CATKDGANLYEQYF

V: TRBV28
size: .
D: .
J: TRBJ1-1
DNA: TGTGCCAGCACGCGAGACGGGACGGCTGAAGCTTTCTTT
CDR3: CASTRDGTAEAFF

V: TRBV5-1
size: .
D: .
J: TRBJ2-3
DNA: TGCGCCAGCAGCTCGAACACAGATACGCAGTATTTT
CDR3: CASSSNTDTQYF

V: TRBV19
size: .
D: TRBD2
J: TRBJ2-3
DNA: TGTGCCAGTAGTATAAGTTCGATGTCTAGCGGGAGACATACGCAGTATTTT
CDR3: CASSISSMSSGRHTQYF

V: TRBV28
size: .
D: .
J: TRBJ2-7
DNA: TGTGCCAGCAGTTTAGTGGGCAGGGAGCACGAGCAGTACTTC
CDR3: CASSLVGREHEQYF

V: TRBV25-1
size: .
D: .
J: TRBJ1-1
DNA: TGTGCCAGCAGGGACCCGAAGAAAACTGAAGCTTTCTTT
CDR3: CASRDPKKTEAFF

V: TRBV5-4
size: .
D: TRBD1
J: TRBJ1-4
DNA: TGTGCCAGTCATACGACAGGGTCGGGGGAAAAACTGTTTTTT
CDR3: CASHTTGSGEKLFF

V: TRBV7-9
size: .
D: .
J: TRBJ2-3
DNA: TGTGCCAGCAGCTTAGGGTCGGAAGATACGCAGTATTTT
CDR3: CASSLGSEDTQYF

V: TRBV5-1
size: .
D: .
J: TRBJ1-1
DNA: TGCGCCAGCAGCTTTTCCGGGACGCAGAACACTGAAGCTTTCTTT
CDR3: CASSFSGTQNTEAFF

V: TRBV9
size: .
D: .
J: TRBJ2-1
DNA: TGTGCCAGCAGCGTAGAATTTAGCTCCTACAATGAGCAGTTCTTC
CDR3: CASSVEFSSYNEQFF

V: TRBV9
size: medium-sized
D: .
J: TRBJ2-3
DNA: TGTGCCAGCAGCGCCTCTACAGGGGACTCTAGGGATACGCAGTATTTT
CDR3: CASSASTGDSRDTQYF

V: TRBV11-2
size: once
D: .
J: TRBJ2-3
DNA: TGTGCCAGCAGCTTACGGGCGGATACGCAGTATTTT
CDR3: CASSLRADTQYF

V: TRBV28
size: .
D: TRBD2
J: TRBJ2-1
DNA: TGTGCCAGCAGTTTATATGCTAGCGGGAAGGATGAGCAGTTCTTC
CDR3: CASSLYASGKDEQFF

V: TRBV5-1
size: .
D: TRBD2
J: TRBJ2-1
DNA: TGCGCCAGCAGCTTGGCTACCGGGACTACGGCCAAATTCCTAAGCTCCTACAATGAGCAGTTCTTC
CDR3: CASSLATGTTAKFLSSYNEQFF

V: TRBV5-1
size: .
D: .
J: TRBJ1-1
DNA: TGCGCCAGCAGCTTGATGGGACGGACTGAGACTGAAGCTTTCTTT
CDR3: CASSLMGRTETEAFF

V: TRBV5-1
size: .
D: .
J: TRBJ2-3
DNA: TGCGCCAGCAGCTTGGGCCAGAACCCAACAGATACGCAGTATTTT
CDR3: CASSLGQNPTDTQYF

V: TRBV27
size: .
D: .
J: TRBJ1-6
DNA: TGTGCCACCTCCTTAGGGTGGCGCTCCTATAATTCACCCCTCCACTTT
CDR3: CATSLGWRSYNSPLHF

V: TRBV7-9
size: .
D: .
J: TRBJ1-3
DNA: TGTGCCAGCAGCCCTCGATTCGGGGTAGGAAACACCATATATTTT
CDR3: CASSPRFGVGNTIYF

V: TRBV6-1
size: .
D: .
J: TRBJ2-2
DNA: TGTGCCAGCAGTGAATATCCCGGGGAGCTGTTTTTT
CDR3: CASSEYPGELFF

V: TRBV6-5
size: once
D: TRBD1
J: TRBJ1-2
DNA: TGTGCCAGCAGTTACCAGGACAGGGCCAGTGGCTACACCTTC
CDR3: CASSYQDRASGYTF

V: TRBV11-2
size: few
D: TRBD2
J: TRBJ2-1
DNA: TGTGCCAGCACCCTCCAGACTAGCGGTAATGAGCAGTTCTTC
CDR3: CASTLQTSGNEQFF

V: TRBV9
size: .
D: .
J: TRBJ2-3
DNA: TGTGCCAGCAGCCCTACTAGCATGGAACGTCGAGATACGCAGTATTTT
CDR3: CASSPTSMERRDTQYF

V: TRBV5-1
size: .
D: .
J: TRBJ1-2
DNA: TGCGCCAGCAGCTTGGAGGGTTGGGGCTACACCTTC
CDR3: CASSLEGWGYTF

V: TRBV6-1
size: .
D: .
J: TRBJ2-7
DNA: TGTGCCAGCAGTGTTACCGTCATATCCTACGAGCAGTACTTC
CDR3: CASSVTVISYEQYF

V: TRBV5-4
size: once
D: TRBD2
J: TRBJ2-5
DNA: TGTGCCAGCAGTCCTACTAGCGGGGGCCGACAAGAGACCCAGTACTTC
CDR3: CASSPTSGGRQETQYF

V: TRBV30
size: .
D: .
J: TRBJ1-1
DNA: TGTGCCTGGACTTCACAACCGAACACTGAAGCTTTCTTT
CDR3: CAWTSQPNTEAFF

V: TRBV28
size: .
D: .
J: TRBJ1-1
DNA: TGTGCCAGCAGTAGCCCCGGACAGTGGAACACTGAAGCTTTCTTT
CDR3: CASSSPGQWNTEAFF

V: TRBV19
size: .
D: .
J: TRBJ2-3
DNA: TGTGCCACCCAGGGGGATACGCAGTATTTT
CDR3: CATQGDTQYF

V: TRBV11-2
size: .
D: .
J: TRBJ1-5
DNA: TGTGCCAGCAGCCTCGGACCCTTGCCGAATCAGCCCCAGCATTTT
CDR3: CASSLGPLPNQPQHF

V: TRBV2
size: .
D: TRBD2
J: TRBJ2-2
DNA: TGTGCCAGCCGAAATCCGGGAGGGCCTTACACCGGGGAGCTGTTTTTT
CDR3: CASRNPGGPYTGELFF

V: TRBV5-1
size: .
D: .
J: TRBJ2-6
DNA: TGCGCCAGCAGCTTGAAGGGGGGCGGTGGGGCCAACGTCCTGACTTTC
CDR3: CASSLKGGGGANVLTF

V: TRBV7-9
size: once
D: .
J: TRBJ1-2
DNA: TGTGCCAGCAGCCAGACATTGAACTATGGCTACACCTTC
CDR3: CASSQTLNYGYTF

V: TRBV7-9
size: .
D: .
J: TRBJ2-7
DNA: TGTGCCAGCAGCTTAGTGGGGGGCTCCTACGAGCAGTACTTC
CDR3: CASSLVGGSYEQYF

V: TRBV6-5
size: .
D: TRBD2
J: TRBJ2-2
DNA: TGTGCCAGCCGGGGGGACACCGGGGAGCTGTTTTTT
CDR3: CASRGDTGELFF

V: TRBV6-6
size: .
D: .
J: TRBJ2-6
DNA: TGTGCCAGCAGTTACTCAGGACACCCAAACGTCCTGACTTTC
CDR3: CASSYSGHPNVLTF

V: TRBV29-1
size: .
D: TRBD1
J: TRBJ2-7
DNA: TGCAGCGTTGAAGATAATCGGGGACAGGGGGCTTTAAAATTC
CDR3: CSVEDNRGQGALKF

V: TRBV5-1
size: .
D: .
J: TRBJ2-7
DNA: .
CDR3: CASSFGPGQGPHEQYF

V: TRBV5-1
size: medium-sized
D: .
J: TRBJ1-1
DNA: TGCGCCAGCAGCCCAAGGACGGAATACACTGAAGCTTTCTTT
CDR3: CASSPRTEYTEAFF

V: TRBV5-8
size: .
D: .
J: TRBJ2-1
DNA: TGTGCCAGCAGTCGGGACTCCCCCTCCTACAATGAGCAGTTCTTC
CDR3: CASSRDSPSYNEQFF

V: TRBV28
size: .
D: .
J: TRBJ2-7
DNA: TGTGCCAGCGGGAGACTCACCTACGAGCAGTACTTC
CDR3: CASGRLTYEQYF

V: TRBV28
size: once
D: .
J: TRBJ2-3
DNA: TGTGCCAGCAGTTCCTCTCGGAGGAGCACAGATACGCAGTATTTT
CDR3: CASSSSRRSTDTQYF

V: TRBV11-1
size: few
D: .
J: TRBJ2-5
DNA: TGTGCCAGCAGCTTAATGGGATGGGAGACCCAGTACTTC
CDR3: CASSLMGWETQYF

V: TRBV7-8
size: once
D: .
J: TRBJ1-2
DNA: TGTGCCAGCAGCCCTCAAAATAGGGGCTACACCTTC
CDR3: CASSPQNRGYTF

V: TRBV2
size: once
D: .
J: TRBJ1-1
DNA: TGTGCCAGCGTGAGGGACAAGGCGAACACTGAAGCTTTCTTT
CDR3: CASVRDKANTEAFF

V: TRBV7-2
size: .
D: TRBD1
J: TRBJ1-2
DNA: TGTGCCAGCAGTTCGGACAGGAGGTATGGCTACACCTTC
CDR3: CASSSDRRYGYTF

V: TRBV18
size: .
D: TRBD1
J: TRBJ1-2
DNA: TGTGCCAGCTCCCTCGGACAGGACTATGGCTACACCTTC
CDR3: CASSLGQDYGYTF

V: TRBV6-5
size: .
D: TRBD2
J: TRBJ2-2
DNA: TGTGCCAGCAGTTATGGGCTAGCGGGGACCGGGGAGCTGTTTTTT
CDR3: CASSYGLAGTGELFF

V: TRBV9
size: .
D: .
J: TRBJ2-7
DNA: TGTGCCAGCAGCGCTTCAGAGATCTCCTACGAGCAGTACTTC
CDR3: CASSASEISYEQYF

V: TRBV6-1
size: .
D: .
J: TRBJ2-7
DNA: TGTGCCAGCTTTCCGGGTGGCAACGAGCAGTACTTC
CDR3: CASFPGGNEQYF

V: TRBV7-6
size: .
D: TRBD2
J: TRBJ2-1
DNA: TGTGCCAGCAGCTTATCCGCGGGACTAGCGGGAGGGCAGGAGCAGTTCTTC
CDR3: CASSLSAGLAGGQEQFF